Sequencing of this TCR beta chain was carried out in a study of blood T cell repertoires in COVID-19 (TCRdb year 2020). In the study overall: The collaborator samples originated in the United States, Italy and Spain and spanned the acute and convalescent phases of COVID-19. The prospective study material was composed of cDNA or gDNA derived from T cells, B-cell-depleted T cells, or PBMCs. Deeply sampled blood TCRbeta repertoires from subjects exposed to, actively infected with, or recovered from COVID-19 were included in the dataset. The repertoires were released in a freely available public database intended as a resource for research on the immune response to SARS-CoV-2. Samples were obtained from the ongoing ImmuneRACE study (first 160 participants) and from 1,254 subjects provided by 6 global collaborators. A de-identified subject ID, COVID-19 status, age in years and sex were almost always included in the sample metadata. Where available, HLA class I and class II types were obtained from metadata supplied by the sample provider rather than from assay-based typing. Findings and caveats that apply to the study as a whole: The amount of clinical and demographic metadata varied by source and participant and was provided uncurated.

TCRbeta CDR3 regions were amplified from genomic DNA using the immunoSEQ Assay, a bias-controlled multiplex PCR. In the authors' own workflow: The number of nucleated cells in each sample was estimated from the amplification of reference gene primers within the assay. To quantify the absolute abundance of each unique TCRbeta CDR3 rearrangement, sequence reads were collapsed and filtered. For each sample, productive Simpson clonality was calculated as the square root of Simpson's diversity index across productive rearrangements. The source is immuneACCESS, and TCRdb retained only in-frame sequences with V and J called. Part of the clones is not carried over; for the studies checked, unresolved V genes explain less than half of this, and the remainder is unexplained. From that table come the V and J calls and clone size; the DNA was used to work out D and trimming. The sample table contains approximately 200,000 clones; only one count was recorded for almost 85% of them. Of the sample, about 6.9% falls within the top ten clones.

The CDR3 runs 15 amino acids, cysteine and phenylalanine included. The sequence is cut down to CDR3 DNA, 45 bases in frame from base 1. After removal of 4 bases from V and 5 bases from J, the junction retains 11 bases not matched to a gene. CDR1 and CDR2 are read off the germline V gene (reference sequence) as SEHNR and FQNEAQ. The collaborating institutions used their own protocols to collect whole blood in K2EDTA tubes. For TCRbeta analysis, collaborators shipped samples in one of three forms: frozen whole blood, isolated PBMCs, or DNA extracted from either of those sample types. A remark on this clone: Its antigen is unknown. Per-base quality was not reported, and no clone a single base away is much larger than it.

The sequencing input was peripheral blood. This sequence was found in a human donor with acute or convalescent COVID-19. The donor label of this sample is uncertain. The sequence joins TRBV7-9 to TRBJ2-7; 7 bases in the middle match TRBD1. The DNA sequence reads TGTGCCAGCAGCTCCCTTGAGGGGGCTCGCCACGAGCAGTACTTC. It codes for CASSSLEGARHEQYF.